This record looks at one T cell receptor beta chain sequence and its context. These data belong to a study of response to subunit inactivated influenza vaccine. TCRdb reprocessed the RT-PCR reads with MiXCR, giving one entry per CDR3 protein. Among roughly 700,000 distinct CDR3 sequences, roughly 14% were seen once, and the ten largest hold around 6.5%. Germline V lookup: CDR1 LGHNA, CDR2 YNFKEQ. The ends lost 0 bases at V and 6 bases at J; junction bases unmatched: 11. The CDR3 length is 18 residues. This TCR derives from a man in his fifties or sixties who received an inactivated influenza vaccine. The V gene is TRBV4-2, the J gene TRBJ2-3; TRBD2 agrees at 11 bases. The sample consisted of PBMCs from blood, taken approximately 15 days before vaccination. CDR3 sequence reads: CASSQESSASGGWDTQYF. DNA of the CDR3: TGTGCCAGCAGCCAAGAGAGTTCGGCTAGCGGGGGGTGGGATACGCAGTATTTT.